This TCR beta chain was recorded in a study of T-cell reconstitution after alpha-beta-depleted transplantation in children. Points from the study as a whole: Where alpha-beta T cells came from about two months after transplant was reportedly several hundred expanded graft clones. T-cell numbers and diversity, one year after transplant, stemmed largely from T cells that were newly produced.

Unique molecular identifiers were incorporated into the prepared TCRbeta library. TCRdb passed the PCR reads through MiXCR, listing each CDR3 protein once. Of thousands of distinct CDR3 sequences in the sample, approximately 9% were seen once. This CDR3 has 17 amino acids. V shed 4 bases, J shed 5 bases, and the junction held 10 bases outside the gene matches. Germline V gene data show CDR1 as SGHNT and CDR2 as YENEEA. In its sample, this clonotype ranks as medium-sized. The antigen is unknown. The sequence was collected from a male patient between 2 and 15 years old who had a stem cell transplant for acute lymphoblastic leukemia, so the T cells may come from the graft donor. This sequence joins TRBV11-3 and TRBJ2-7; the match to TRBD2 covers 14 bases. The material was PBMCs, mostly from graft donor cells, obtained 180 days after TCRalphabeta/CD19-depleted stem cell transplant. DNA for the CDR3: TGTGCCAGCAGCTCTCTTTCCGGGACTAGCGGGAGAGACGAGCAGTACTTC. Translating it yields CASSSLSGTSGRDEQYF. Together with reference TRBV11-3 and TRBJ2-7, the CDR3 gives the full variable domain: EAGVVQSPRYKIIEKKQPVAFWCNPISGHNTLYWYLQNLGQGPELLIRYENEEAVDDSQLPKDRFSAERLKGVDSTLKIQPAELGDSAVYLCASSSLSGTSGRDEQYFGPGTRLTVT.